The 8 T cell receptor beta chains given below trace back to one sample, sequenced in a study of OX40 agonist ivuxolimab in advanced cancers. The protocol was immunoSEQ multiplex PCR, while the TCRdb copy is restricted to in-frame clones and leaves out a portion. The sample has 75,000 to 100,000 clones, approximately 88% seen once. The specimen comprised CD4+ or CD8+ T cells sorted from blood, sampled in a trial of the OX40 agonist ivuxolimab. All receptors come from an adult with an advanced solid tumor such as melanoma, head and neck, liver or kidney cancer.

The CDR3 DNA reads as TGTGCCAGCAGCTTGACGCCGTGGGGGTCACAAGAGACCCAGTACTTC. Protein sequence: CASSLTPWGSQETQYF. The gene calls are TRBV5-5 and TRBJ2-5, with D possibly being TRBD1 or TRBD2 (5 bases each). The germline V and J ends were trimmed by 1 base and 2 bases, with 15 bases remaining between them. The CDR3 extends over 16 amino acids. CDR1 and CDR2 (germline): SGHKS, YYEKEE (reference sequence).

About this clone itself: This sample also contains other DNA sequences that code for the same CDR3. This rearrangement joins TRBV18 to TRBJ1-5; no definite D call. The germline V gene encodes CDR1 KGHSH and CDR2 LQKENI. V was clipped by 2 bases and J by 4 bases, with 6 bases between them. The CDR3 runs to 13 residues. The CDR3 DNA sequence: TGTGCCAGCTCACCAGGGGTAAATCAGCCCCAGCATTTT. It translates to CASSPGVNQPQHF. The variable domain in full, completed from reference TRBV18 and TRBJ1-5, reads NAGVMQNPRHLVRRRGQEARLRCSPMKGHSHVYWYRQLPEEGLKFMVYLQKENIIDESGMPKERFSAEFPKEGPSILRIQQVVRGDSAAYFCASSPGVNQPQHFGDGTRLSIL.

This clone showed up just once. The chain joins TRBV7-6 to TRBJ2-3; D possibly matches TRBD1 or TRBD2 (5 bases each). The germline V gene has CDR1 SGHVS and CDR2 FNYEAQ. CDR3 length equals 14 residues. The V end was cut by 2 bases, the J end by 7 bases, with 13 bases between. The CDR3 nucleotides read TGTGCCAGCAGCTTAATCGGGGACCGCAATACGCAGTATTTT. Translation gives CASSLIGDRNTQYF.

The chain recombines TRBV6-1 with TRBJ1-2; 7 bases are a match to TRBD1. In germline, CDR1 is MNHNS, CDR2 SASEGT. The CDR3 length is 12 residues. V dropped 6 bases and J dropped 7; count of bases not matched to a gene: 5. The CDR3 sequence: CASRGDSVGYTF. The DNA for the CDR3 is TGTGCCAGCAGAGGGGACAGTGTTGGCTACACCTTC.

The chain links TRBV7-2 to TRBJ2-7; D uncertain. The CDR3 consists of 13 residues. Trimming cost V 2 bases and J 0 bases, with 5 bases left between them. Per the germline V gene, CDR1 is SGHTA and CDR2 is FQGNSA. The CDR3 region is CASSLRTSYEQYF. For the CDR3, the DNA is TGTGCCAGCAGCTTAAGGACCTCCTACGAGCAGTACTTC. Using reference TRBV7-2 and TRBJ2-7 for the parts outside the CDR3, the full variable domain is GAGVSQSPSNKVTEKGKDVELRCDPISGHTALYWYRQSLGQGLEFLIYFQGNSAPDKSGLPSDRFSAERTGGSVSTLTIQRTQQEDSAVYLCASSLRTSYEQYFGPGTRLTVT.

The chain carries TRBV7-8 and TRBJ1-5; 7 bases map to TRBD1. The CDR3 totals 12 residues. V shed 0 bases and J 11 bases; nucleotides not matched to a gene: 1. Per the germline V gene, CDR1 is SGHVS and CDR2 is FQNEAQ. CDR3 bases: TGTGCCAGCAGCTTAGCGGGACAGTCCCAGCATTTT. It translates to CASSLAGQSQHF.

The chain uses TRBV19 and TRBJ1-2, with no clear D. Germline V gene sequence: CDR1 LNHDA, CDR2 SQIVND (reference sequence). The CDR3 contains 12 residues. Trimming pared 5 bases from V and 2 bases from J, leaving 6 bases between. DNA of the CDR3: TGTGCCAGTAGTGTGGAGAACTATGGCTACACCTTC. This codes for CASSVENYGYTF.

The chain has TRBV5-1 and TRBJ2-7; the D is unclear. The V end lost 5 bases, the J end lost 0 bases, and 12 bases lay between the germline ends. The CDR3 runs 14 residues. Looked up from germline, CDR1 is SGHRS and CDR2 is YFSETQ. The DNA for the CDR3 is TGCGCCAGCAGGGACGATCCAGGCTCCTACGAGCAGTACTTC. It encodes CASRDDPGSYEQYF.